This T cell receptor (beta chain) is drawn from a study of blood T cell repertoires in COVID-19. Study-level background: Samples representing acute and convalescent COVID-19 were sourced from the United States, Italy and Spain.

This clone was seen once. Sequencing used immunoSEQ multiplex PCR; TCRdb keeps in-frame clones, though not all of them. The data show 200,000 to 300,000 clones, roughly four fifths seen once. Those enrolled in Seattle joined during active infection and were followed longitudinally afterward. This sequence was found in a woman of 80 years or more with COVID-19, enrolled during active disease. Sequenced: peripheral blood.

DNA for the CDR3: TGTGCCAGCAACCAGGGAGGGGGACAGCCCCAGCATTTT. It specifies CASNQGGGQPQHF. The rearrangement uses TRBV9 and TRBJ1-5, with D possibly matching TRBD1 (6 bases). The CDR3 consists of 13 residues. CDR1 and CDR2 (germline): SGDLS, YYNGEE. Trimming left V 6 bases short and J 7 bases short, with 14 bases between.